The 16 T cell receptor beta chains listed next were all sequenced from one sample in a study of CD8 T cells in ankylosing spondylitis. TCRdb re-called the 5' RACE reads with MiXCR, one entry per CDR3 protein. The top ten clones hold around an eighth of a sample with fewer than 130,000 distinct CDR3 sequences, more than 20% of them seen once. Sequenced sample: synovial fluid, either unsorted or a sorted T cell fraction (not recorded which). These TCRs come from a male donor with ankylosing spondylitis.

The V and J genes are TRBV11-2 and TRBJ2-1; the D gene is possibly TRBD2 (5 bases). This CDR3 comprises 15 residues. Between the trimmed V and J ends, which lost 4 bases and 1 base, there was a span of 11 bases. The V gene's germline CDR1 is SGHAT and CDR2 FQNNGV. The CDR3 DNA is TGTGCCAGCAGCTCCCCAGGACTGTCCTACAATGAGCAGTTCTTC. It is translated as CASSSPGLSYNEQFF.

A few counts support this clonotype. V is TRBV10-1 and J is TRBJ2-3, with D possibly being TRBD1 (7 bases). Trimming left V 5 bases short and J 5 bases short, with 23 bases between. The CDR3 is 17 residues long. Germline CDR1 reads WNHNN; CDR2 reads SYGVQD (reference sequence). The CDR3, as DNA: TGCGCCAGCAGTCCAGGGGGGCAGTCACTTTCAAGAGATACGCAGTATTTT. As protein: CASSPGGQSLSRDTQYF.

The chain combines TRBV20-1 with TRBJ2-5; 7 nucleotides match TRBD1. J lost 0 bases, V lost 7 bases, and 5 bases had no gene match. From germline, CDR1 is DFQATT and CDR2 SNEGSKA (reference sequence). The CDR3 totals 13 residues. The CDR3 sequence: CSVFGTDQETQYF. Written as DNA, the CDR3 is TGCAGTGTTTTCGGGACAGACCAAGAGACCCAGTACTTC.

The gene calls are TRBV20-1 and TRBJ2-1, with TRBD2 matching over 8 bases. Germline-derived CDR1 and CDR2 are DFQATT and SNEGSKA (reference sequence). The CDR3 is made up of 17 amino acids. V was pared by 4 bases and J by 5 bases, with 16 bases of the junction left unmatched. The CDR3 DNA reads as TGCAGTGCTACAACTGCCGGGAGGGCTTCCGTTAACAATGAGCAGTTCTTC. Its protein product is CSATTAGRASVNNEQFF.

This clonotype was found a few times. In DNA form, the CDR3 reads TGTGCCAGCAGCCCTCAGGGGGGTAATAATTCACCCCTCCACTTT. Protein sequence: CASSPQGGNNSPLHF. This chain joins TRBV4-2 and TRBJ1-6; 7 bases match TRBD1. J was trimmed by 5 bases and V by 4 bases; bases with no gene match: 5. The CDR3 covers 15 residues. Germline CDR1 and CDR2: LGHNA and YNFKEQ.

V gene TRBV6-5 combines with J gene TRBJ1-5; no clear D gene. Germline assignment: CDR1 MNHEY and CDR2 SVGAGI. This CDR3 comprises 16 residues. With 2 bases removed from V and 2 bases from J, the gap between germline ends came to 13 bases. CDR3 loop: CASSYRYADGNQPQHF. The CDR3 bases are TGTGCCAGCAGTTACCGTTATGCTGATGGCAATCAGCCCCAGCATTTT.

The rearrangement joins TRBV7-4 to TRBJ2-1; the match to TRBD2 covers 9 bases. Germline assignment: CDR1 SGHVT and CDR2 SQSDAQ. The CDR3 is 15 residues long. The V and J ends lost 5 bases and 4 bases, in that order; junction bases with no gene match: 6. CDR3 amino acids: CASSKGLAAYNEQFF. The CDR3 nucleotides read TGTGCCAGCAGCAAGGGACTAGCAGCTTACAATGAGCAGTTCTTC.

The chain recombines TRBV20-1 with TRBJ2-7; 8 bases line up with TRBD1. CDR3 size: 14 residues. Germline V gene sequence: CDR1 DFQATT, CDR2 SNEGSKA (reference sequence). The V and J ends lost 6 bases and 4 bases, in that order; junction bases with no gene match: 11. CDR3 sequence (DNA): TGCAGTGCATCTGCCCGACAGGGGAGATACGAGCAGTACTTC. Translated: CSASARQGRYEQYF.

CDR3 bases: TGTGCCAGCAGTTTTCATTTTCGCAGGGGGAATTCTGAAGCTTTCTTT. Its translation: CASSFHFRRGNSEAFF. The rearrangement links TRBV12-3 or TRBV12-4 to TRBJ1-1; 7 nucleotides agree with TRBD1. V trimming: 3 bases; J trimming: 6 bases; junction bases outside the gene matches: 13. The CDR3 is made up of 16 amino acids.

The table lists this clonotype with a few counts. The rearrangement links TRBV9 to TRBJ2-5; 10 bases are shared with TRBD2. With 3 bases clipped from V and 5 bases from J, the junction kept 7 bases outside the gene matches. The germline V gene encodes CDR1 SGDLS and CDR2 YYNGEE. The CDR3 covers 15 residues. The CDR3 bases are TGTGCCAGCAGCGCTCTAGCGGGAGTCGTGGAGACCCAGTACTTC. Its protein product is CASSALAGVVETQYF.

The chain joins TRBV18 to TRBJ1-1, with D tentatively TRBD1 (5 bases). The CDR3 is made up of 15 amino acids. Trimming removed 3 bases at V and 5 bases at J, with 16 bases between. Per the germline V gene, CDR1 is KGHSH and CDR2 is LQKENI. CDR3: CASSPREEGWTEAFF. CDR3 nucleotides: TGTGCCAGCTCACCTCGAGAGGAGGGGTGGACTGAAGCTTTCTTT.

This clonotype is judged medium-sized. The chain is built from TRBV10-3 and TRBJ2-3, with a weak D call TRBD2 (6 bases). Looked up from germline, CDR1 is ENHRY and CDR2 is SYGVKD. The CDR3 runs 14 residues. Between the trimmed V and J ends, which lost 6 bases and 2 bases, there was a span of 12 bases. CDR3 bases: TGTGCCATCAGCATCGGAGGGGTCACAGATACGCAGTATTTT. This translates into CAISIGGVTDTQYF.

This chain uses TRBV4-1 with TRBJ2-7; D not certain. Trimming pared 3 bases from V and 5 bases from J, leaving 14 bases between. Germline CDR1 reads MGHRA; CDR2 reads YSYEKL. The CDR3 has 14 residues. DNA of the CDR3: TGCGCCAGCAGCCACAATTCCAGGAGCCACGAGCAGTACGTC. Protein product: CASSHNSRSHEQYV.

V gene TRBV20-1 combines with J gene TRBJ1-1; possibly TRBD1 for D (5 bases). Between the trimmed V and J ends, which lost 0 bases and 5 bases, there was a span of 16 bases. Germline CDR1 is DFQATT and CDR2 is SNEGSKA (reference sequence). There are 15 residues in the CDR3. As DNA, the CDR3 is TGCAGTGCTAGAGATGGCAGGGCCTCAGGGACTGAAGCTTTCTTT. Amino acid sequence: CSARDGRASGTEAFF.

This clonotype was recorded many times. The J gene is TRBJ2-7, the V gene TRBV18, with a tentative D call TRBD1 (5 bases). This CDR3 is built from 13 residues. V was pared by 3 bases and J by 4 bases, with 10 bases between. CDR1 and CDR2 (germline): KGHSH, LQKENI. This CDR3 reads CASSPQTDYEQYV. As DNA, the CDR3 is TGTGCCAGCTCACCTCAGACAGATTACGAGCAGTACGTC.

The table lists this clonotype with many counts. This chain links TRBV7-6 with TRBJ2-3; D gene ambiguous. Per the germline V gene, CDR1 is SGHVS and CDR2 is FNYEAQ. The CDR3 sequence is 13 residues long. Trimming took off 4 bases at V and 2 bases at J, with 7 bases between the two ends. In DNA, the CDR3 is TGTGCCAGCAGCTCCCTAGTCACAGATACGCAGTATTTT. Translated: CASSSLVTDTQYF. Full variable domain (rest looked up from reference TRBV7-6 and TRBJ2-3): GAGVSQSPRYKVTKRGQDVALRCDPISGHVSLYWYRQALGQGPEFLTYFNYEAQQDKSGLPNDRFSAERPEGSISTLTIQRTEQRDSAMYRCASSSLVTDTQYFGPGTRLTVL.